The present entry profiles one TCR beta chain with its context. The data were taken from a study of shared clonotypes between healthy human individuals. Samples underwent the assay at deep level. TCRdb's table, derived via immunoSEQ multiplex PCR, lists solely in-frame clones and lacks some. The data show 1,500,000 or so clones, with approximately 98.5% seen just once and about 0.34% held by the top ten. The sample taken for sequencing was naive CD4+ T cells sorted from blood. Noted subset: CD45RA+ positively selected. This clonotype was sampled from a man between 25 and 39 years old in good health.

The CDR3 DNA sequence: TGTGCCAGTAGTATTCTGGGAGGCGAGCAGTACTTC. It translates to CASSILGGEQYF. V is TRBV19 and J is TRBJ2-7, with D possibly matching TRBD2 (6 bases). CDR3 length: 12 amino acids. Trimming removed 3 bases from V and 6 bases from J, with 9 bases in between. Germline-derived CDR1 and CDR2 are LNHDA and SQIVND (reference sequence).